One sample yielded the 12 T cell receptor beta chains listed below, sequenced in a study of blood T cell repertoires in COVID-19. Some clones are missing from TCRdb's copy, which holds only in-frame ones; the method was immunoSEQ multiplex PCR. The table lists 85,000 to 100,000 clones, around nine tenths of them singletons, with around 2% in the top ten. Material: peripheral blood. The receptors here all came from a man in his fifties with COVID-19, enrolled during active disease.

This clone was seen a handful of times. The chain has TRBV28 and TRBJ1-6; D is undetermined. The CDR3 has 14 amino acids. V was shortened by 5 bases and J by 9 bases, with 14 bases between the two germline ends. CDR1 MDHEN and CDR2 SYDVKM come from the germline V gene. CDR3 region: CASSVTGVFSPLHF. The CDR3 region has the DNA TGTGCCAGCAGTGTCACTGGAGTGTTTTCACCCCTCCACTTT.

The chain is built from TRBV6-2 or TRBV6-3 and TRBJ1-1; no firm D call. Deletions cut 6 bases from V and 6 bases from J, with 26 bases between. The CDR3 length is 17 residues. Germline CDR1 is MNHEY and CDR2 is SVGEGT. CDR3 protein: CASSYTPHGVRIAEAFF. The CDR3 DNA follows: TGTGCCAGCAGCTATACGCCCCACGGGGTAAGAATCGCTGAAGCTTTCTTT.

CDR3 DNA: TGTGCCAGCAGTTTATCGGGACAGGGTTATTATGGCTACACCTTC. Translating gives CASSLSGQGYYGYTF. The chain employs TRBV27 and TRBJ1-2; 9 bases align to TRBD1. Germline V lookup: CDR1 MNHEY, CDR2 SMNVEV (reference sequence). J was trimmed by 5 bases and V by 0 bases; bases with no gene match: 4. CDR3 length equals 15 residues.

V gene TRBV7-5 combines with J gene TRBJ1-4; the D call in the table, TRBD1, was not verified against the DNA. TRBV7-5 constitutes a pseudogene. The CDR3 has 16 amino acids. The CDR3 DNA reads TGTGCCAGAAGTACCGGGACAGCTGCAACTAATGAAAAACTGTTTTTT. The encoded protein is CARSTGTAATNEKLFF.

This rearrangement joins TRBV7-9 to TRBJ1-6; tentatively, D is TRBD1 (5 bases). With 5 bases removed from V and 14 bases from J, the gap between germline ends came to 13 bases. CDR3 size: 12 residues. CDR1 and CDR2 (germline): SEHNR, FQNEAQ (reference sequence). CDR3 sequence reads: CASSQNLGALHF. CDR3 DNA sequence: TGTGCCAGCAGCCAAAACCTAGGGGCCCTCCACTTT.

The J gene is TRBJ1-5, the V gene TRBV24-1; no clear D gene. Germline CDR1 is KGHDR and CDR2 is SFDVKD. V dropped 8 bases and J dropped 0 bases, with 10 bases sitting between them. The length of the CDR3 is 14 residues. The CDR3 bases are TGTGCCACCAAGTTCTCGGTTAGCAATCAGCCCCAGCATTTT. It yields the protein CATKFSVSNQPQHF.

J is TRBJ2-2 and V is TRBV4-1, with 11 bases fitting TRBD2. CDR1 and CDR2 from the germline V gene are MGHRA and YSYEKL. CDR3 length: 17 residues. The junction had 6 bases not matched to a gene; V was cut back by 4 bases and J by 2 bases. The CDR3, as DNA: TGCGCCAGCAGCCTTAGGACTAGCGGGTTTAACACCGGGGAGCTGTTTTTT. It yields the protein CASSLRTSGFNTGELFF.

V usage is TRBV15 and J usage is TRBJ2-7; D is perhaps TRBD1 (6 bases). The CDR3 has 13 amino acids. The V and J ends lost 4 bases and 4 bases respectively, with 11 bases between them. The germline V gene has CDR1 LNHNV and CDR2 YYDKDF (reference sequence). CDR3 sequence: CATSKQQGYEQYF. The DNA for the CDR3 is TGTGCCACCAGCAAACAACAGGGATACGAGCAGTACTTC. Drawing the rest from reference TRBV15 and TRBJ2-7, the complete variable domain is DAMVIQNPRYQVTQFGKPVTLSCSQTLNHNVMYWYQQKSSQAPKLLFHYYDKDFNNEADTPDNFQSRRPNTSFCFLDIRSPGLGDTAMYLCATSKQQGYEQYFGPGTRLTVT.

The rearrangement uses TRBV19 and TRBJ2-7; TRBD2 aligns across 8 bases. Germline-derived CDR1 and CDR2 are LNHDA and SQIVND (reference sequence). This CDR3 has 13 amino acids. V shed 5 bases, J shed 2 bases, and the junction held 2 bases outside the gene matches. The CDR3 coding sequence is TGTGCCAGTAGTCCCGGGGGGGCCTACGAGCAGTACTTC. This sequence encodes CASSPGGAYEQYF.

The gene calls are TRBV19 and TRBJ2-7; unclear D gene. Trimming left V 5 bases short and J 3 bases short, with 11 bases between. This CDR3 has 13 amino acids. CDR1 is LNHDA and CDR2 is SQIVND in the germline V gene (reference sequence). The CDR3 nucleotides are TGTGCCAGTAGTCCACAGAAGTTCTACGAGCAGTACTTC. Translating it yields CASSPQKFYEQYF.

Here the CDR3 DNA reads TGTGCCAGCAGGTCCGGGGGGCCCCGCGGGCAGCCCCAGCATTTT. Encoded protein: CASRSGGPRGQPQHF. This sequence joins TRBV28 and TRBJ1-5, with D possibly being TRBD1 (6 bases). V lost 6 bases, J lost 7 bases, and 19 bases lay in between. Germline CDR1 MDHEN, CDR2 SYDVKM. This CDR3 contains 15 residues.

This clone has a single count. This rearrangement joins TRBV19 to TRBJ2-5; the match to TRBD1 covers 9 bases. Unmatched junction bases numbered 9, after V lost 5 bases and J lost 5 bases. CDR1 is LNHDA and CDR2 is SQIVND in the germline V gene (reference sequence). CDR3 length: 15 amino acids. CDR3 loop: CASSSHRGLGETQYF. Here the CDR3 DNA reads TGTGCCAGTAGTTCCCACAGGGGGCTAGGGGAGACCCAGTACTTC.